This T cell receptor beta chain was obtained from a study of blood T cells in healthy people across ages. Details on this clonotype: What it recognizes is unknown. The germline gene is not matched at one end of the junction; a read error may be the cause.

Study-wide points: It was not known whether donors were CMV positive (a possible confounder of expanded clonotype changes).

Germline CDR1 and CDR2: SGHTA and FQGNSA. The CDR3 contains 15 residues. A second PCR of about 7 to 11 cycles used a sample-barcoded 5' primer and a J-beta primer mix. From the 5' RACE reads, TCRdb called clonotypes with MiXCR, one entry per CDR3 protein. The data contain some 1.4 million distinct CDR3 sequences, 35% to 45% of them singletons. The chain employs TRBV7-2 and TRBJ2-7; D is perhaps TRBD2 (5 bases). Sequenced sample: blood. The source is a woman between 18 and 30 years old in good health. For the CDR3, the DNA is TGTGACAGCAGTCGGGAACCAGGTCCGACGTACGAGCAGTACTTC. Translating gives CDSSREPGPTYEQYF.